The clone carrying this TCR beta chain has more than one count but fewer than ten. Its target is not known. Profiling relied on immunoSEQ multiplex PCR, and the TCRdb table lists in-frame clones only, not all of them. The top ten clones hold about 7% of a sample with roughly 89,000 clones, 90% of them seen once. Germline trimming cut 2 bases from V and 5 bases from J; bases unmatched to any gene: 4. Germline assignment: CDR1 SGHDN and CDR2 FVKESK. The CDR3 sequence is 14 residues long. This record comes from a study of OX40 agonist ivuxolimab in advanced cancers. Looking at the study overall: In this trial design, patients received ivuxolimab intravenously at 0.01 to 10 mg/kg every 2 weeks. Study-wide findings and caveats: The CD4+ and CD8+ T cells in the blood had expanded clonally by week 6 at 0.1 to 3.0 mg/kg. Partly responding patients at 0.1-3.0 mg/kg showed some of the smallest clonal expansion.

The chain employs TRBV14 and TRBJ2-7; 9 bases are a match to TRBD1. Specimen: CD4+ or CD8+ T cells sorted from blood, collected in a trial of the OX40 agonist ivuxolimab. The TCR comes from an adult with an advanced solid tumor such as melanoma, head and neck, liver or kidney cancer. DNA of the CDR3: TGTGCCAGCAGCCAAATCGACAGGGGGGACGAGCAGTACTTC. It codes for CASSQIDRGDEQYF.